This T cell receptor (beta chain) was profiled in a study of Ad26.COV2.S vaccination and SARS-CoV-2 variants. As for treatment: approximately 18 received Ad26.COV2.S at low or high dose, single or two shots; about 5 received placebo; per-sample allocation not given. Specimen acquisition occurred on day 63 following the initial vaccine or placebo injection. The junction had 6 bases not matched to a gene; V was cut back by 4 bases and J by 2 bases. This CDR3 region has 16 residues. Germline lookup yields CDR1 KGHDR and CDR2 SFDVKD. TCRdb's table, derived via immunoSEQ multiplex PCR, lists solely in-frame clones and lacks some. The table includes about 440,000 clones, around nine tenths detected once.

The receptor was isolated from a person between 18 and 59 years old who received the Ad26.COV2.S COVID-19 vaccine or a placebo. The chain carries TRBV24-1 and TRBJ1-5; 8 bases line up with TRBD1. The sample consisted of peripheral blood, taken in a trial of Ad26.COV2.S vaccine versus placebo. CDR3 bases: TGTGCCACCAGTGAATTGGACAGGGTTGGCAATCAGCCCCAGCATTTT. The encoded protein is CATSELDRVGNQPQHF.